The 21 T cell receptor beta chains below were found in one sample sequenced in a study of CD8 T cells in ankylosing spondylitis. Each CDR3 protein is one row after TCRdb ran MiXCR on the 5' RACE reads. The table records some 200,000 distinct CDR3 sequences, roughly 13% of them present only once. The sample taken for sequencing was blood, either unsorted or a sorted T cell fraction (not recorded which). The receptor set was obtained from a male donor with ankylosing spondylitis or in good health (not recorded which).

This clonotype was counted ten times or more. The chain carries TRBV12-3 or TRBV12-4 and TRBJ2-1; unclear D gene. Trimming pared 3 bases from V and 5 bases from J, leaving 8 bases between. The CDR3 runs to 13 residues. CDR3 in amino acids: CASSFVANNEQFF. CDR3 coding DNA: TGTGCCAGCAGTTTCGTCGCTAACAATGAGCAGTTCTTC.

V gene TRBV10-3 combines with J gene TRBJ2-5; TRBD1 matches at 8 bases. J lost 3 bases, V lost 4 bases, and 10 bases had no gene match. Per germline, CDR1 ENHRY and CDR2 SYGVKD. The CDR3 runs to 16 residues. The CDR3 is CAISATGVNSEETQYF. The CDR3 nucleotides read TGTGCCATCAGTGCGACAGGGGTCAATTCAGAAGAGACCCAGTACTTC.

This clonotype has just a few counts. V gene TRBV5-1 combines with J gene TRBJ1-1, with TRBD1 matching over 7 bases. Germline-derived CDR1 and CDR2 are SGHRS and YFSETQ. The CDR3 is 14 amino acids. V lost 4 bases, J lost 0 bases, and 3 bases stayed unmatched. Written as DNA, the CDR3 is TGCGCCAGCAGCGGGGGACAGCTGAACACTGAAGCTTTCTTT. This sequence encodes CASSGGQLNTEAFF.

This clonotype was observed at least ten times. The CDR3 sequence: CASGTSATQYF. The CDR3 DNA reads as TGTGCCAGTGGGACTAGCGCAACGCAGTATTTT. The V gene is TRBV6-5, the J gene TRBJ2-3; 10 bases match TRBD2. From germline, CDR1 is MNHEY and CDR2 SVGAGI. Trimming at V came to 9 bases and at J to 9 bases, leaving 3 bases not matched to a gene. There are 11 residues in the CDR3.

The chain combines TRBV6-5 with TRBJ2-5, with TRBD2 matching 8 bases. Germline lookup yields CDR1 MNHEY and CDR2 SVGAGI. V lost 0 bases, J lost 6 bases, and 9 bases stayed unmatched. There are 16 residues in the CDR3. For the CDR3, the DNA is TGTGCCAGCAGTTACTCCGGGGTAGCGGGGTGGAAGACCCAGTACTTC. Amino acid sequence: CASSYSGVAGWKTQYF.

In its sample, this clonotype was seen many times. The J gene is TRBJ1-2, the V gene TRBV6-1; no definite D call. The germline gives CDR1 MNHNS, CDR2 SASEGT. Between the trimmed V and J ends, which lost 7 bases and 1 base, there was a span of 16 bases. This CDR3 has 15 residues. The CDR3 here is CASTFEQLLNYGYTF. CDR3 coding DNA: TGTGCCAGCACATTTGAACAGCTCCTTAACTATGGCTACACCTTC.

The chain couples TRBV6-1 to TRBJ2-5, with 11 bases aligning to TRBD1. J gave up 6 bases and V 0 bases, and 6 bases lay outside the gene matches. Germline-derived CDR1 and CDR2 are MNHNS and SASEGT. The length of the CDR3 is 16 residues. The CDR3, as DNA: TGTGCCAGCAGTGAAGCGGACAGGGGGCTGGAAAAGACCCAGTACTTC. Residues: CASSEADRGLEKTQYF.

This clonotype came up many times. The chain links TRBV2 to TRBJ2-1; possible D gene TRBD2, 7 bases. In germline, CDR1 is SNHLY, CDR2 FYNNEI. This CDR3 spans 14 amino acids. Trimming removed 6 bases from V and 6 bases from J, with 15 bases in between. The CDR3: CASRRRGPGNEQFF. In DNA form, the CDR3 reads TGTGCCAGCAGGAGGCGGGGGCCGGGCAATGAGCAGTTCTTC.

The rearrangement links TRBV25-1 to TRBJ2-7; 9 nucleotides match TRBD1. Germline CDR1 is MGHDK and CDR2 is SYGVNS. The CDR3 is 13 amino acids. The V and J ends lost 6 bases and 5 bases, in that order; junction bases with no gene match: 5. CDR3 protein: CASSLTGGDEQYF. Written as DNA, the CDR3 is TGTGCCAGCAGCCTCACAGGGGGCGACGAGCAGTACTTC.

This clonotype has just a few counts. V gene TRBV20-1 combines with J gene TRBJ2-3; 7 positions agree with TRBD2. Germline CDR1 DFQATT, CDR2 SNEGSKA (reference sequence). Trimming cost V 0 bases and J 3 bases; bases outside gene matches: 12. This CDR3 comprises 17 residues. The CDR3 here is CSARDRRGGRGTDTQYF. In DNA form, the CDR3 reads TGCAGTGCTAGAGATAGAAGGGGCGGGAGAGGTACAGATACGCAGTATTTT.

A few counts support this clonotype. The chain uses TRBV7-8 and TRBJ1-2; D unclear. Germline CDR1 and CDR2: SGHVS and FQNEAQ. The germline V and J ends were trimmed by 5 bases and 4 bases, with 20 bases remaining between them. The CDR3 has 16 residues. CDR3 DNA: TGTGCCAGCAGCCTGCTGTTGTCATCCCGGGGCTATGGCTACACCTTC. Protein product: CASSLLLSSRGYGYTF.

This clonotype showed up just a few times. This chain uses TRBV2 with TRBJ2-5, with 8 bases lining up with TRBD2. Trimming took 10 bases from V and 5 from J; bases not matched to a gene: 6. CDR3 size: 12 residues. CDR1 is SNHLY, CDR2 FYNNEI, per germline. DNA for the CDR3: TGTGCCATCCACACGGGAGGGGAGACCCAGTACTTC. It encodes CAIHTGGETQYF.

The chain couples TRBV7-9 to TRBJ2-1; D unresolved. V gave up 7 bases and J gave up 4 bases, with 14 bases separating them. Germline values: CDR1 SEHNR, CDR2 FQNEAQ (reference sequence). This CDR3 is 14 amino acids long. The DNA of the CDR3 is TGTGCCAGCACCCCAACCGAGAATTACAATGAGCAGTTCTTC. Translation gives CASTPTENYNEQFF.

CDR3 coding DNA: TGTGCCAGCAGTTTTATGGGGGAGCAGTTCTTC. Amino acids: CASSFMGEQFF. The chain couples TRBV12-3 or TRBV12-4 to TRBJ2-1; D is ambiguous. V lost 3 bases, J lost 10 bases, and 7 bases lay in between. The length of the CDR3 is 11 residues.

J is TRBJ2-7 and V is TRBV5-1; D is unresolved. The V end lost 0 bases, the J end lost 3 bases, and 7 bases lay between the germline ends. The length of the CDR3 is 13 residues. In germline, CDR1 is SGHRS, CDR2 YFSETQ. The CDR3 here is CASSLGFVYEQYF. Written as DNA, the CDR3 is TGCGCCAGCAGCTTGGGTTTTGTCTACGAGCAGTACTTC.

In this sample, this clonotype turned up a few times. V gene TRBV10-3 combines with J gene TRBJ1-5; D remains unclear. CDR1 and CDR2 (germline): ENHRY, SYGVKD. V shed 3 bases and J shed 6 bases, with 9 bases lying between them. The CDR3 extends over 13 amino acids. The CDR3 loop is CAISDGVAQPQHF. The CDR3 DNA is TGTGCCATCAGTGACGGGGTCGCTCAGCCCCAGCATTTT.

The table lists this clonotype with a few counts. The chain recombines TRBV10-3 with TRBJ1-5; TRBD1 is a possible D gene (5 bases). V lost 2 bases to trimming and J lost 2 bases, with 13 bases between them. CDR1 is ENHRY and CDR2 is SYGVKD in the germline V gene. The CDR3 runs to 16 residues. The CDR3 here is CAISEVGAGGNQPQHF. CDR3 in DNA: TGTGCCATCAGTGAGGTAGGGGCGGGGGGCAATCAGCCCCAGCATTTT.

V is TRBV15 and J is TRBJ1-1; 7 bases map to TRBD1. The germline V gene encodes CDR1 LNHNV and CDR2 YYDKDF (reference sequence). The CDR3 has 15 residues. V gave up 0 bases and J gave up 0 bases; unmatched junction bases: 1. CDR3 sequence reads: CATSRDGTVNTEAFF. The DNA for the CDR3 is TGTGCCACCAGCAGAGATGGGACAGTGAACACTGAAGCTTTCTTT.

This chain connects TRBV4-2 to TRBJ2-3, with TRBD2 matching over 7 bases. There are 17 residues in the CDR3. J lost 4 bases, V lost 0 bases, and 10 bases had no gene match. The germline V gene encodes CDR1 LGHNA and CDR2 YNFKEQ. The CDR3: CASSQDGAGVWADTQYF. CDR3 in DNA: TGTGCCAGCAGCCAAGACGGCGCGGGAGTCTGGGCAGATACGCAGTATTTT.

This clonotype was recorded a few times. V usage is TRBV18 and J usage is TRBJ2-1, with 11 bases lining up with TRBD2. V gave up 5 bases and J gave up 5 bases; unmatched junction bases: 11. Germline V gene sequence: CDR1 KGHSH, CDR2 LQKENI. CDR3 length: 17 residues. CDR3 sequence (DNA): TGTGCCAGCTCAGAGAGGTGGGGACTAGCGGAACACAATGAGCAGTTCTTC. Its protein product is CASSERWGLAEHNEQFF.

The rearrangement uses TRBV7-9 and TRBJ1-1, with 7 bases fitting TRBD1. V lost 4 bases, J lost 3 bases, and 8 bases stayed unmatched. This CDR3 has 15 residues. CDR1 is SEHNR and CDR2 is FQNEAQ in the germline V gene (reference sequence). CDR3 nucleotide sequence: TGTGCCAGCAGCTCCACCAGGGGGACGGACACTGAAGCTTTCTTT. This sequence encodes CASSSTRGTDTEAFF.